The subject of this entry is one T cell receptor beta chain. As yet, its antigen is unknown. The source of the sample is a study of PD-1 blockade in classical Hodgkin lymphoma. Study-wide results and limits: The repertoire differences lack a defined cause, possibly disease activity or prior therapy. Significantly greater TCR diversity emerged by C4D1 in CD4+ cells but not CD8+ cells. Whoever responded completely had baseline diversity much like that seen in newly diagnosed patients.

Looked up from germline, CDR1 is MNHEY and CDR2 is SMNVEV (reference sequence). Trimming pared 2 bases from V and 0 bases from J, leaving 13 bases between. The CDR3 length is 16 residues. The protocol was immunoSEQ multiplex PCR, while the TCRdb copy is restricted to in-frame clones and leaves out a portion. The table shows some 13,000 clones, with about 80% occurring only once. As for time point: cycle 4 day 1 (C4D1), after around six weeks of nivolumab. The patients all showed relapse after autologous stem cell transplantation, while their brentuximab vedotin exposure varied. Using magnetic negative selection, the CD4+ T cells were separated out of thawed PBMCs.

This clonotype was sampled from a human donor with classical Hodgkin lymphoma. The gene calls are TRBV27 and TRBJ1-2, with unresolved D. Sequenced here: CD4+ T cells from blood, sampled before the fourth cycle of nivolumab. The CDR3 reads CASSLRLLTTNYGYTF. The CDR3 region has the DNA TGTGCCAGCAGTTTAAGACTTCTGACCACTAACTATGGCTACACCTTC.